This is a list of T cell receptor beta chains from one sample in a study of identical twins. Each CDR3 protein gets one entry after TCRdb re-called the 5' RACE reads with MiXCR. The profile shows approximately 230,000 distinct CDR3 sequences, roughly 7.1% of them singletons. The same specimen was also included in a second study, on T cells expressing NK-cell markers.

Sequenced: CD8+ T cells sorted from blood. Every receptor here comes from a young woman in good health. The CDR3 runs from the conserved cysteine through the conserved F or W. The order of the fields is J gene, clone size, D gene, V gene, CDR3 DNA, CDR3 protein. The D gene is left open where the match is weak. A row's size may be missing; if present it is once, few, many or a size class.

>TRBJ2-2|many|NA|TRBV12-3/TRBV12-4
TGTGCCAGCAACCCAGGGTTAACCGGGGAGCTGTTTTTT
CASNPGLTGELFF
>TRBJ2-1|NA|TRBD2|TRBV5-4
TGTGCCAGCAGCTCCAGCGGGAGGGGGACCGTGGCCAATGAGCAGTTCTTC
CASSSSGRGTVANEQFF
>TRBJ2-7|few|TRBD1|TRBV6-1
TGTGCCAGCAGGCCCCCGGGACAGGGGGTCTACGAGCAGTACTTC
CASRPPGQGVYEQYF
>TRBJ2-7|many|NA|TRBV6-1
TGTGCCACGGACACCTACGAGCAGTACTTC
CATDTYEQYF
>TRBJ2-2|many|NA|TRBV7-8
TGTGCCAGCTCCACCGTACCCTCCCTAGGCCGGGTGGCCGGGGAGCTGTTTTTT
CASSTVPSLGRVAGELFF
>TRBJ2-2|many|NA|TRBV7-9
TGTGCCAGCAGCTTAACACAGGATAACACCGGGGAGCTGTTTTTT
CASSLTQDNTGELFF
>TRBJ2-1|NA|NA|TRBV7-9
TGTGCCAGCAGCTTAACGCAAAACAATGAGCAGTTCTTC
CASSLTQNNEQFF
>TRBJ1-1|many|NA|TRBV6-1
TGTGCCAGCAGTCCCGATCAGAACACTGAAGCTTTCTTT
CASSPDQNTEAFF
>TRBJ2-1|few|NA|TRBV6-2/TRBV6-3
TGTGCCAGCAGTTACGAGCGGATTACCTCTCTAGCCGACAATGAGCAGTTCTTC
CASSYERITSLADNEQFF
>TRBJ2-7|NA|TRBD2|TRBV25-1
TGTGCCAGCAGGCTAGCGGGTAGGGACGAGCAGTACTTC
CASRLAGRDEQYF
>TRBJ1-4|few|NA|TRBV7-9
TGTGCCAGCACAGGACAGCTTGCAACTAATGAAAAACTGTTTTTT
CASTGQLATNEKLFF
>TRBJ2-5|many|NA|TRBV5-6
TGTGCCAGCAGCTTGGGTGTCCAAGAGACCCAGTACTTC
CASSLGVQETQYF
>TRBJ2-5|many|TRBD2|TRBV6-1
TGTGCCAGCAGTGAAGCTAGCGGGAGGACCCAAGAGACCCAGTACTTC
CASSEASGRTQETQYF
>TRBJ1-2|many|NA|TRBV29-1
TGCAGCGTTCCACGCGCCTATGGCTACACCTTC
CSVPRAYGYTF
>TRBJ2-3|few|TRBD2|TRBV12-3/TRBV12-4
TGTGCCAGCAGTTTAACTAGCGGGAGGCTCACAGATACGCAGTATTTT
CASSLTSGRLTDTQYF
>TRBJ2-1|many|NA|TRBV5-1
TGCGCCAGCAGCTTGAGGGGTGAGCAGTTCTTC
CASSLRGEQFF
>TRBJ2-5|NA|TRBD2|TRBV7-2
TGTGCCAGCAGCTTTCTGGGTAGCGGGGGGGTAGAGACCCAGTACTTC
CASSFLGSGGVETQYF
>TRBJ1-1|many|TRBD1|TRBV11-2
TGTGCCAGCAGACACGACAGGGAGGGTCAGGTCGCTGAAGCTTTCTTT
CASRHDREGQVAEAFF
>TRBJ1-1|NA|NA|TRBV12-3/TRBV12-4
TGTGCCAGCCGACCGGGACACCGAGGGACTGAAGCTTTCTTT
CASRPGHRGTEAFF
>TRBJ2-3|NA|NA|TRBV7-8
TGTGCCAGCAGCTCTGGTAGTGGGGCAGATACGCAGTATTTT
CASSSGSGADTQYF
>TRBJ2-1|few|NA|TRBV27
TGTGCCAGCAGTCGCACGTCCGTGATTGGGGGTTACAATGAGCAGTTCTTC
CASSRTSVIGGYNEQFF
>TRBJ2-6|few|TRBD1|TRBV9
TGTGCCAGCAGGGGGACAGGGGGTCGCCCGTGGGGGGCCAACGTCCTGACTTTC
CASRGTGGRPWGANVLTF
>TRBJ2-3|many|NA|TRBV11-2
TGTGCCAGCAGCTCCCCCTTTGAGGGGGGCACAGATACGCAGTATTTT
CASSSPFEGGTDTQYF
>TRBJ1-2|NA|NA|TRBV12-3/TRBV12-4
TGTGCCAGCAGTAGGACAGTTACTTATGGCTACACCTTC
CASSRTVTYGYTF
>TRBJ2-5|many|NA|TRBV3-1
TGTGCCAGCAGCCAAGGCTGGGCCCGAAAAGAGACCCAGTACTTC
CASSQGWARKETQYF
>TRBJ2-2|many|NA|TRBV29-1
TGCAGCGTTGATACGGGCTATAACCGGGAGCTGTTTTTT
CSVDTGYNRELFF
>TRBJ2-7|medium-sized|TRBD1|TRBV7-6
TGTGCCAGCAGCTTGGGACAGACCTTCTCCTACGAGCAGTACTTC
CASSLGQTFSYEQYF
>TRBJ2-1|many|TRBD2|TRBV20-1
TGCAGTGCTAGAGATTCGCAGCGGGAGGGGTACAATGAGCAGTTCTTC
CSARDSQREGYNEQFF
>TRBJ1-5|NA|NA|TRBV12-3/TRBV12-4
TGTGCCAGCAGCTTCGACAGCAATCAGCCCCAGCATTTT
CASSFDSNQPQHF
>TRBJ2-1|NA|NA|TRBV7-6
TGTGCCAGCAGCTTAGAAGTCGGGCGGTCCTACAATGAGCAGTTCTTC
CASSLEVGRSYNEQFF
>TRBJ2-7|few|TRBD2|TRBV7-9
TGTGCCAGCAGCACGGTAGCGGGGGCGCACTACGAGCAGTACTTC
CASSTVAGAHYEQYF
>TRBJ2-7|few|NA|TRBV6-2/TRBV6-3
TGTGCCAGCAGTTACTGGCTTCGGAGCTCCTACGAGCAGTACTTC
CASSYWLRSSYEQYF
>TRBJ2-1|once|NA|TRBV6-2/TRBV6-3
TGTGCCAGCCTGGCAGTCTCCCACCCGGGGAATGAGCAGTTCTTC
CASLAVSHPGNEQFF
>TRBJ2-3|NA|NA|TRBV4-1
TGCGCCAGCAGCCAAGATTCTGCCACAGATACGCAGTATTTT
CASSQDSATDTQYF
>TRBJ2-2|many|TRBD2|TRBV6-4
TGTGCCAGCGGAATAGCGGGGGGCGACACCGGGGAGCTGTTTTTT
CASGIAGGDTGELFF
>TRBJ2-7|few|TRBD2|TRBV13
TGTGCCAGCAGCACAACTAGCGGGGGGGCCGCGTACGAGCAGTACTTC
CASSTTSGGAAYEQYF
>TRBJ2-2|few|TRBD2|TRBV7-8
TGTGCCAGCAGCCTCGCCGGGACTAGAGCGGTCGGGGAGCTGTTTTTT
CASSLAGTRAVGELFF
>TRBJ2-7|few|NA|TRBV20-1
TGCAGTGCTAGGGCGGCGATATGGGACACTTCCTCCTACGAGCAGTACTTC
CSARAAIWDTSSYEQYF
>TRBJ2-2|NA|NA|TRBV12-3/TRBV12-4
TGTGCCAGCAGTGGGAAACACACCGGGGAGCTGTTTTTT
CASSGKHTGELFF
>TRBJ2-7|few|TRBD2|TRBV12-3/TRBV12-4
TGTGCCAGCAGTCGATGGACTAGCATTGACCACGAGCAGTACTTC
CASSRWTSIDHEQYF
>TRBJ2-1|few|TRBD2|TRBV6-2/TRBV6-3
TGTGCCACCCCCGGGAGGACGGAGGACAATGAGCAGTTCTTC
CATPGRTEDNEQFF
>TRBJ2-1|few|TRBD2|TRBV5-6
TGTGCCAGCAGCGAAAGCGGGAGGGGTTACAATGAGCAGTTCTTC
CASSESGRGYNEQFF
>TRBJ2-7|NA|TRBD1|TRBV2
TGTGCCAGCAGTGGAGGGACAGGTCGAACTCGCCCCTACGAGCAGTACTTC
CASSGGTGRTRPYEQYF
>TRBJ2-2|many|TRBD2|TRBV20-1
TGCAGTGCTAATCCCCTTAGCGGGGGCCTCCGGGAGCTGTTTTTT
CSANPLSGGLRELFF
>TRBJ2-1|many|TRBD2|TRBV7-2
TGTGCCAGCAGCTTGCCGAGGGGAGGGAGGGCCTACAATGAGCAGTTCTTC
CASSLPRGGRAYNEQFF
>TRBJ2-5|once|NA|TRBV6-2/TRBV6-3
TGTGCCAGCAGTTACTCGATAGGTGGCAGCAACAAAGAGACCCAGTACTTC
CASSYSIGGSNKETQYF
>TRBJ2-1|many|TRBD2|TRBV9
TGTGCCAGCAGTGGGGAGGCGGGAGCTTCCTACAATGAGCAGTTCTTC
CASSGEAGASYNEQFF
>TRBJ2-6|NA|NA|TRBV19
TGTGCCAGTAGTGCCCTGGCTGGGGCCAACGTCCTGACTTTC
CASSALAGANVLTF
>TRBJ2-7|many|TRBD2|TRBV2
TGTGCCAGCAGAAAAGCGACTAGCGGGAGTGGAAACGAGCAGTACTTC
CASRKATSGSGNEQYF
>TRBJ1-5|few|NA|TRBV20-1
TGCAGTGCCGACCCAGGGGCTGGGCAGCCCCAGCATTTT
CSADPGAGQPQHF
>TRBJ1-2|many|NA|TRBV12-3/TRBV12-4
TGTGCCAGCAGCTTGGGGGGTGGCTACACCTTC
CASSLGGGYTF
>TRBJ2-7|NA|TRBD1|TRBV19
TGTGCCAGTAGTTGGGGACAGGGGGGCTACGAGCAGTACTTC
CASSWGQGGYEQYF
>TRBJ2-1|few|NA|TRBV20-1
TGCAGTGCTAGAGATCTGGGGGATGAGCAGTTCTTC
CSARDLGDEQFF
>TRBJ2-3|NA|NA|TRBV2
TGTGCCAGCAGCGGACGGACACCCAATTTT
CASSGRTPNF
>TRBJ2-5|few|NA|TRBV10-2
TGCGCCAGCAGTAGTCCACAAGAGACCCAGTACTTC
CASSSPQETQYF
>TRBJ2-7|few|TRBD2|TRBV27
TGTGCCAGCAGTTTAGTCTTCGCGGGAGAGGTCTCTGGGCAGTACTTC
CASSLVFAGEVSGQYF
>TRBJ1-2|NA|NA|TRBV27
TGTGCCAGCAGTTTTTCTCGCGGGGGTATGGGCTACACCTTC
CASSFSRGGMGYTF
>TRBJ2-7|NA|NA|TRBV12-3/TRBV12-4
TGTGCCAGCAGTTTAGCCTGGGCCGAGCAGTACTTC
CASSLAWAEQYF
>TRBJ1-1|NA|NA|TRBV27
TGTGCCAGCAGTTTAGTTTTCCGGAACACTGAAGCTTTCTTT
CASSLVFRNTEAFF